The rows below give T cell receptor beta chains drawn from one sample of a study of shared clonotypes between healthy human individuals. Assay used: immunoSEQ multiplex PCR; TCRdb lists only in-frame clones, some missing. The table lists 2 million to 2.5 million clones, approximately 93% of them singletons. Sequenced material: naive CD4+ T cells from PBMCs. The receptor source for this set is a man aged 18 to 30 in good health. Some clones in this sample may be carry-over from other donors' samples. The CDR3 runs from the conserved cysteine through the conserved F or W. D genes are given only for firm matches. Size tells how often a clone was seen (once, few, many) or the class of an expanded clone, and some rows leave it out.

CDR3nt: TGCGCCAGCAGCCAAGGGTGGACAGGGGCATCGGGCGGGAGAATAGGCGAGCAGTACTTC
CDR3aa: CASSQGWTGASGGRIGEQYF
d_gene: TRBD1
abundance: NA
v_gene: TRBV4-1
j_gene: TRBJ2-7

CDR3nt: TGCGCCAGCAGCGTACCCTTAGGAGAGACCCAGTACTTC
CDR3aa: CASSVPLGETQYF
d_gene: NA
abundance: NA
v_gene: TRBV5-1
j_gene: TRBJ2-5

CDR3nt: TGTGCCAGCAGCTTAGACGGGAGCTCCTACAATGAGCAGTTCTTC
CDR3aa: CASSLDGSSYNEQFF
d_gene: NA
abundance: NA
v_gene: TRBV11-3
j_gene: TRBJ2-1

CDR3nt: TGTGCCAGCAGCTTGGGAGACTTCAATGAGCAGTTCTTC
CDR3aa: CASSLGDFNEQFF
d_gene: NA
abundance: NA
v_gene: TRBV11-2
j_gene: TRBJ2-1

CDR3nt: TGTGCCAGCAGTGAAGCGATAGGGGGCGAGTACACCATATATTTT
CDR3aa: CASSEAIGGEYTIYF
d_gene: TRBD1
abundance: NA
v_gene: TRBV6-1
j_gene: TRBJ1-3

CDR3nt: TGTGCCACCGAAATGGGAGGGGGCCCGGATGGCTACACCTTC
CDR3aa: CATEMGGGPDGYTF
d_gene: TRBD1
abundance: NA
v_gene: TRBV15
j_gene: TRBJ1-2

CDR3nt: TGTGCCAGCAGCGCCGAGGCGGGACGAAGGTCCTACGAGCAGTACTTC
CDR3aa: CASSAEAGRRSYEQYF
d_gene: NA
abundance: NA
v_gene: TRBV11-2
j_gene: TRBJ2-7

CDR3nt: TGTGCCAGTAGTCACTCCGGACTAGCGGGAGGGCCGGAGACCCAGTACTTC
CDR3aa: CASSHSGLAGGPETQYF
d_gene: TRBD2
abundance: NA
v_gene: TRBV19
j_gene: TRBJ2-5

CDR3nt: TGTGCCAGCAGCTTAGCACAGGGCGGTTCACCCCTCCACTTT
CDR3aa: CASSLAQGGSPLHF
d_gene: NA
abundance: few
v_gene: TRBV7-9
j_gene: TRBJ1-6

CDR3nt: TGTGCCAGCAGGACCCCACGGACAGGGGAGGAGACCCAGTACTTC
CDR3aa: CASRTPRTGEETQYF
d_gene: TRBD1
abundance: NA
v_gene: TRBV6-5
j_gene: TRBJ2-5

CDR3nt: TGCAGCGTTGGGGGATTCGACAGGGAGATACTGTTTTTT
CDR3aa: CSVGGFDREILFF
d_gene: TRBD1
abundance: NA
v_gene: TRBV29-1
j_gene: TRBJ1-4

CDR3nt: TGTGCCAGCAGCGTAGTGGCAGGGGGCTCGGCCGGGGAGCTGTTTTTT
CDR3aa: CASSVVAGGSAGELFF
d_gene: TRBD1
abundance: NA
v_gene: TRBV9
j_gene: TRBJ2-2

CDR3nt: TGTGCCAGCTGCTTGGGGGCGGACACCGGGGAGCTGTTTTTT
CDR3aa: CASCLGADTGELFF
d_gene: NA
abundance: NA
v_gene: TRBV6-6
j_gene: TRBJ2-2

CDR3nt: TGTGCCAGCAGAGCGACTAGCGCACCCTACGAGCAGTACTTC
CDR3aa: CASRATSAPYEQYF
d_gene: TRBD2
abundance: NA
v_gene: TRBV6-1
j_gene: TRBJ2-7

CDR3nt: TGTGCCAGCAGTTACGAGCCTCCCTACGAGCAGTACTTC
CDR3aa: CASSYEPPYEQYF
d_gene: NA
abundance: NA
v_gene: TRBV6-6
j_gene: TRBJ2-7

CDR3nt: TGTGCCTGGAACCTGGGGACTGGAAACACCATATATTTT
CDR3aa: CAWNLGTGNTIYF
d_gene: NA
abundance: NA
v_gene: TRBV30
j_gene: TRBJ1-3

CDR3nt: TGTGCCAGCAGTTCCCTTGGGGGGGGGTTAACTGAAGCTTTCTTT
CDR3aa: CASSSLGGGLTEAFF
d_gene: NA
abundance: NA
v_gene: TRBV6-5
j_gene: TRBJ1-1

CDR3nt: TGTGCCAGCAGCCCCCGGACAGGGAAGGGACTGGAGACCCAGTACTTC
CDR3aa: CASSPRTGKGLETQYF
d_gene: TRBD1
abundance: NA
v_gene: TRBV9
j_gene: TRBJ2-5